These 27 T cell receptor beta chains came from one sample sequenced in a study of blood T cell repertoires in COVID-19. Sequenced by immunoSEQ multiplex PCR; TCRdb stores in-frame clones only, minus some. The sample holds about 180,000 clones; about four fifths are singletons and the top ten take 5% to 8.5%. The sample taken for sequencing was peripheral blood. The receptors shown here come from a man between 65 and 85 years old with active or convalescent COVID-19.

The CDR3, as DNA: TGTGCCAGCAGTCAACAGGGGATTGAGCAGTTCTTC. It yields the protein CASSQQGIEQFF. V usage is TRBV2 and J usage is TRBJ2-1; TRBD1 aligns across 7 bases. The germline CDR1 and CDR2 sequences are SNHLY and FYNNEI. The CDR3 runs 12 residues. Germline trimming cut 5 bases from V and 9 bases from J; bases unmatched to any gene: 4.

This chain joins TRBV7-2 and TRBJ1-5; the D is unclear. With 4 bases removed from V and 5 bases from J, the gap between germline ends came to 12 bases. The CDR3 is 14 residues long. Germline CDR1 is SGHTA and CDR2 is FQGNSA. CDR3 nucleotides: TGTGCCAGCAGCTCCTCAGTGAGGGATCAGCCCCAGCATTTT. Its translation: CASSSSVRDQPQHF. Full variable domain (missing parts from reference TRBV7-2 and TRBJ1-5): GAGVSQSPSNKVTEKGKDVELRCDPISGHTALYWYRQSLGQGLEFLIYFQGNSAPDKSGLPSDRFSAERTGGSVSTLTIQRTQQEDSAVYLCASSSSVRDQPQHFGDGTRLSIL.

The rearrangement uses TRBV6-2 or TRBV6-3 and TRBJ1-5; D perhaps matches TRBD1 (6 bases). The CDR3 covers 15 residues. The germline V gene has CDR1 MNHEY and CDR2 SVGEGT. V dropped 2 bases and J dropped 2 bases, with 10 bases sitting between them. CDR3 coding DNA: TGTGCCAGCAGTTACGGGGGGGCGGGCAATCAGCCCCAGCATTTT. Amino acid sequence: CASSYGGAGNQPQHF.

The V call is TRBV18, the J call TRBJ2-1; TRBD2 is a possible D gene (6 bases). The germline gives CDR1 KGHSH, CDR2 LQKENI. V was pared by 2 bases and J by 6 bases, with 11 bases between. The CDR3 is 14 amino acids. CDR3: CASSPGSGGNEQFF. CDR3 nucleotides: TGTGCCAGCTCACCAGGTTCCGGGGGCAATGAGCAGTTCTTC.

This clone came up once. This sequence joins TRBV9 and TRBJ2-2, with D possibly TRBD2 on 5 matching bases. V was pared by 3 bases and J by 8 bases, with 11 bases between. Looked up from germline, CDR1 is SGDLS and CDR2 is YYNGEE. The CDR3 is 13 residues long. The CDR3 DNA is TGTGCCAGCAGCGCCGGGCCGGGGGGGGAGCTGTTTTTT. Residues: CASSAGPGGELFF.

The genes are TRBV4-3 and TRBJ1-2, with D unclear. With 0 bases removed from V and 4 bases from J, the gap between germline ends came to 9 bases. The germline gives CDR1 LGHNA, CDR2 YSLEER. This CDR3 region has 14 residues. CDR3 sequence: CASSQDRNGYGYTF. For the CDR3, the DNA is TGCGCCAGCAGCCAAGACAGGAATGGCTATGGCTACACCTTC.

This clone was seen just once. The chain couples TRBV6-5 to TRBJ1-3; D possibly corresponds to TRBD1 (6 bases). V lost 10 bases to trimming and J lost 0 bases, with 16 bases between them. Per germline, CDR1 MNHEY and CDR2 SVGAGI. The CDR3 consists of 15 residues. The CDR3 loop reads CATLHGQYSGNTIYF. CDR3 nucleotides: TGTGCCACCCTGCATGGACAGTACTCTGGAAACACCATATATTTT.

The V and J genes are TRBV4-2 and TRBJ2-2; TRBD1 matches at 7 bases. V lost 4 bases and J lost 4; bases outside the gene matches: 9. This CDR3 comprises 16 residues. The germline CDR1 and CDR2 sequences are LGHNA and YNFKEQ. CDR3 loop: CASSLGTVTATGELFF. The CDR3 DNA reads TGTGCCAGCAGCCTCGGGACAGTTACCGCCACCGGGGAGCTGTTTTTT.

This clone was observed a handful of times. The genes are TRBV30 and TRBJ2-3; the D is unclear. CDR3 size: 16 residues. V lost 0 bases and J 1 base, leaving 14 bases between the germline ends. The germline V gene encodes CDR1 GTSNPN and CDR2 SVGIG (reference sequence). CDR3 sequence reads: CAWSVSSGIGTDTQYF. The DNA of the CDR3 is TGTGCCTGGAGTGTAAGTTCAGGAATTGGCACAGATACGCAGTATTTT.

The chain recombines TRBV5-1 with TRBJ1-2; D is perhaps TRBD1 (6 bases). CDR1 is SGHRS and CDR2 is YFSETQ in the germline V gene. The CDR3 loop spans 16 amino acids. Trimming shortened V by 6 bases and J by 0 bases, and 18 bases separated the two germline ends. CDR3: CASTPNGQIPNYGYTF. Written as DNA, the CDR3 is TGCGCCAGCACCCCGAACGGACAGATTCCTAACTATGGCTACACCTTC. The variable domain in full, with the rest retrieved from reference TRBV5-1 and TRBJ1-2, is KAGVTQTPRYLIKTRGQQVTLSCSPISGHRSVSWYQQTPGQGLQFLFEYFSETQRNKGNFPGRFSGRQFSNSRSEMNVSTLELGDSALYLCASTPNGQIPNYGYTFGSGTRLTVV.

This clone was detected only a few times. The CDR3, as DNA: TGTGCCAGCAGTGAACGGGGGGGTTCCTATAATTCACCCCTCCACTTT. Its translation is CASSERGGSYNSPLHF. The chain recombines TRBV2 with TRBJ1-6; TRBD1 might be the D (5 bases). Germline V gene lookup returns CDR1 SNHLY and CDR2 FYNNEI. The CDR3 contains 16 residues. V was pared by 2 bases and J by 1 base, with 9 bases between.

This chain connects TRBV7-9 to TRBJ1-4, with 7 nucleotides matching TRBD1. V dropped 2 bases and J dropped 0; count of bases not matched to a gene: 6. CDR1 SEHNR and CDR2 FQNEAQ come from the germline V gene (reference sequence). The CDR3 is 17 amino acids. CDR3: CASSLFSGTATNEKLFF. CDR3 DNA sequence: TGTGCCAGCAGCTTATTTTCCGGGACAGCAACTAATGAAAAACTGTTTTTT.

This clone was seen just once. The chain is built from TRBV30 and TRBJ1-2; D is unresolved. Trimming pared 2 bases from V and 8 bases from J, leaving 15 bases between. Germline values: CDR1 GTSNPN, CDR2 SVGIG (reference sequence). The CDR3 covers 13 residues. CDR3 sequence: CAWSLVGLLGYTF. CDR3 coding DNA: TGTGCCTGGAGTCTCGTTGGTCTACTCGGCTACACCTTC.

This clone was counted once. The CDR3 loop is CASSITGLNTEAFF. In nucleotides, the CDR3 is TGTGCCAGTAGTATTACAGGGCTGAACACTGAAGCTTTCTTT. The chain joins TRBV19 to TRBJ1-1, with D possibly TRBD1 on 6 matching bases. V lost 3 bases to trimming and J lost 0 bases, with 8 bases between them. CDR3 length: 14 amino acids. Germline V lookup: CDR1 LNHDA, CDR2 SQIVND (reference sequence). The complete variable domain, with remaining parts taken from reference TRBV19 and TRBJ1-1, reads DGGITQSPKYLFRKEGQNVTLSCEQNLNHDAMYWYRQDPGQGLRLIYYSQIVNDFQKGDIAEGYSVSREKKESFPLTVTSAQKNPTAFYLCASSITGLNTEAFFGQGTRLTVV.

This clone was detected once. The chain recombines TRBV3-1 (or the pseudogene TRBV3-2) with TRBJ1-5, with a possible D match to TRBD1 (5 bases). The CDR3 has 16 residues. CDR1 LGHDT and CDR2 YNNKEL come from the germline V gene (reference sequence). V was cut by 4 bases and J by 1 base, with 14 bases left in between. The CDR3 loop reads CASSPRVEVSNQPQHF. The CDR3 nucleotides are TGTGCCAGCAGCCCCAGGGTGGAAGTAAGCAATCAGCCCCAGCATTTT.

The chain combines TRBV2 with TRBJ2-3; the match to TRBD1 covers 11 bases. CDR1 is SNHLY and CDR2 is FYNNEI in the germline V gene. This CDR3 has 14 residues. Losses at the gene ends were 4 bases for V and 4 bases for J; bases not matched to a gene: 1. CDR3 residues: CASSGTGGSDTQYF. The CDR3 DNA follows: TGTGCCAGCAGTGGGACAGGGGGCTCAGATACGCAGTATTTT. Full variable domain (missing parts from reference TRBV2 and TRBJ2-3): EPEVTQTPSHQVTQMGQEVILRCVPISNHLYFYWYRQILGQKVEFLVSFYNNEISEKSEIFDDQFSVERPDGSNFTLKIRSTKLEDSAMYFCASSGTGGSDTQYFGPGTRLTVL.

This clone appeared a few times. V and J are TRBV19 and TRBJ1-5, with D tentatively TRBD1 (5 bases). Trimming pared 10 bases from V and 11 bases from J, leaving 24 bases between. The length of the CDR3 is 14 residues. Per the germline V gene, CDR1 is LNHDA and CDR2 is SQIVND (reference sequence). The CDR3 nucleotides are TGTGCCACCTCTTCCCCGCGGGACGTTTTGTCCCAGCATTTT. Translating it yields CATSSPRDVLSQHF. The variable domain in full, with the rest retrieved from reference TRBV19 and TRBJ1-5, is DGGITQSPKYLFRKEGQNVTLSCEQNLNHDAMYWYRQDPGQGLRLIYYSQIVNDFQKGDIAEGYSVSREKKESFPLTVTSAQKNPTAFYLCATSSPRDVLSQHFGDGTRLSIL.

The CDR3 reads CASSLQGGMYEQYF. The CDR3 nucleotides are TGTGCCAGCAGCTTACAGGGAGGAATGTACGAGCAGTACTTC. The chain combines TRBV7-9 with TRBJ2-7; tentative D call: TRBD2 (6 bases). This CDR3 is 14 amino acids long. V dropped 2 bases and J dropped 4 bases, with 12 bases sitting between them. From germline, CDR1 is SEHNR and CDR2 FQNEAQ (reference sequence).

The CDR3 DNA is TGTGCCAGCAGACCCATAGCAGGGGGACCTAACACTGAAGCTTTCTTT. It yields the protein CASRPIAGGPNTEAFF. The V gene is TRBV7-2, the J gene TRBJ1-1, with 7 bases identical to TRBD1. V gave up 6 bases and J gave up 2 bases; unmatched junction bases: 12. In germline, CDR1 is SGHTA, CDR2 FQGNSA. The CDR3 totals 16 residues. Combining the CDR3 with reference TRBV7-2 and TRBJ1-1 gives the whole variable domain GAGVSQSPSNKVTEKGKDVELRCDPISGHTALYWYRQSLGQGLEFLIYFQGNSAPDKSGLPSDRFSAERTGGSVSTLTIQRTQQEDSAVYLCASRPIAGGPNTEAFFGQGTRLTVV.

The gene calls are TRBV30 and TRBJ1-1; a weak D match, TRBD1 (6 bases). CDR1 is GTSNPN and CDR2 is SVGIG in the germline V gene (reference sequence). The V end lost 0 bases, the J end lost 0 bases, and 11 bases lay between the germline ends. The length of the CDR3 is 15 residues. DNA of the CDR3: TGTGCCTGGAGTGTATTAGGGGGGGTGAACACTGAAGCTTTCTTT. Translation gives CAWSVLGGVNTEAFF.

V gene TRBV7-2 combines with J gene TRBJ2-5; the match to TRBD2 covers 14 bases. With V trimmed by 5 bases and J by 5 bases, 7 bases remained unmatched. This CDR3 is 16 amino acids long. The germline V gene encodes CDR1 SGHTA and CDR2 FQGNSA. CDR3 region: CASSLGTSGGGETQYF. The CDR3 DNA reads TGTGCCAGCAGCCTGGGGACTAGCGGGGGAGGGGAGACCCAGTACTTC.

The chain uses TRBV3-1 (or the pseudogene TRBV3-2) and TRBJ2-7; 8 nucleotides line up with TRBD2. CDR3 size: 11 residues. The V segment lost 3 bases and the J segment 9 bases; nucleotides outside the gene matches: 1. Germline V gives CDR1 LGHDT, CDR2 YNNKEL (reference sequence). The CDR3 DNA reads as TGTGCCAGCAGCCATCGGGAGGGGCAGTACTTC. This translates into CASSHREGQYF.

The chain carries TRBV7-2 and TRBJ1-3; D is unclear. Per germline, CDR1 SGHTA and CDR2 FQGNSA. V was shortened by 4 bases and J by 4 bases, with 8 bases between the two germline ends. CDR3 size: 13 residues. CDR3 sequence reads: CASSSTVGNTIYF. The CDR3 coding sequence is TGTGCCAGCAGCTCAACAGTGGGAAACACCATATATTTT.

This chain connects TRBV25-1 to TRBJ2-7; D unresolved. Germline CDR1 is MGHDK and CDR2 is SYGVNS. The V end lost 5 bases, the J end lost 4 bases, and 15 bases lay between the germline ends. The CDR3 is made up of 14 amino acids. CDR3 nucleotide sequence: TGTGCCAGCAGTCGAGGCCAGTTCCCTTACGAGCAGTACTTC. Its translation is CASSRGQFPYEQYF.

This sequence joins TRBV19 and TRBJ1-4; TRBD1 is a possible D gene (5 bases). The CDR3 sequence is 14 residues long. Germline CDR1 LNHDA, CDR2 SQIVND (reference sequence). V shed 6 bases and J shed 0 bases, with 8 bases lying between them. Written as DNA, the CDR3 is TGTGCCAGTAGATCCAGGGCAACTAATGAAAAACTGTTTTTT. Its translation is CASRSRATNEKLFF.

The rearrangement uses TRBV6-1 and TRBJ1-5; the D is unclear. The CDR3 is 14 residues long. V shed 2 bases and J shed 3 bases, with 8 bases lying between them. In germline, CDR1 is MNHNS, CDR2 SASEGT. The CDR3 bases are TGTGCCAGCAGTGAACAGGCTTACAATCAGCCCCAGCATTTT. It specifies CASSEQAYNQPQHF.

The chain links TRBV28 to TRBJ2-5; no firm D call. Between the trimmed V and J ends, which lost 3 bases and 5 bases, there was a span of 7 bases. Looked up from germline, CDR1 is MDHEN and CDR2 is SYDVKM. This CDR3 has 12 amino acids. CDR3 bases: TGTGCCAGCAGTTTTTATCGGGAGACCCAGTACTTC. Its translation is CASSFYRETQYF.